The clone carrying this T cell receptor beta chain showed up just once. Its antigen is unknown. The sample originates from a study of persistence of HIV-infected CD4 T cells. This CDR3 contains 14 residues. In germline, CDR1 is LGHDT, CDR2 YNNKEL (reference sequence). Trimming pared 6 bases from V and 3 bases from J, leaving 12 bases between. Nonspecific anti-CD3/anti-CD28 bead stimulation represents the broad CD4+ T cell repertoire. Responding CD4+ T cells were sorted by upregulation of both CD40 ligand and CD69. Plasma HIV-1 RNA stayed below 50 copies/mL for at least 4 years. The immunoSEQ assay was version 4, run in survey mode. The assay was immunoSEQ multiplex PCR, and TCRdb's table has in-frame clones only and misses some. The sample holds some 40,000 clones, approximately 90% seen once.

The sample in question was CD4+ T cells sorted from PBMCs after roughly 20-hour stimulation, obtained from a patient who received antiretroviral therapy. This sequence originates from an adult man with HIV who was CMV-seropositive. V gene TRBV3-1 (or the pseudogene TRBV3-2) combines with J gene TRBJ2-1, with a tentative D call TRBD1 (6 bases). In nucleotides, the CDR3 is TGTGCCAGCAGACAACCGGGACACTACAATGAGCAGTTCTTC. Translation: CASRQPGHYNEQFF.